The next 16 T cell receptor beta chains were all read from a single sample in a study of blood T cell repertoires in COVID-19 (dated by TCRdb to 2020 to 2022). Receptor amplification or capture employed the immunoSEQ multiplex PCR assay. TCRdb took this table from immuneACCESS and kept in-frame rearrangements with V and J called. Such tables lack part of the clones; where checked against another copy, unresolved V genes explain under half of the gap, and the rest is unexplained. This sample lists over 200,000 clones; just under 90% were detected once. The ten largest make up approximately 2.5% of the sample. Sequencing used peripheral blood. The source of these receptors is a man aged 30 to 45 with COVID-19, enrolled during active disease.

A remark on this clone: The CDR3 end shows no conserved phenylalanine or tryptophan, and so a read error is likely. The DNA is left out, because the CDR3 cannot be placed on it with certainty; the CDR3 is given as TCRdb lists it. V usage is TRBV1 and J usage is TRBJ1-3. TRBV1 is annotated as a pseudogene. The CDR3 length equals 9 residues, ends included. CDR3 loop: CTSSPWDLR.

This clone has only one observation. The rearrangement links TRBV19 to TRBJ2-1, with a weak D call TRBD1 (5 bases). CDR1 and CDR2 (germline): LNHDA, SQIVND (reference sequence). This CDR3 spans 17 amino acids. Trimming cost V 2 bases and J 0 bases, with 14 bases left between them. This chain's CDR3 is CASSIFSGLSSYNEQFF. The CDR3 DNA is TGTGCCAGTAGTATATTCTCAGGGCTAAGCTCCTACAATGAGCAGTTCTTC.

This rearrangement joins TRBV28 to TRBJ1-1; 9 bases line up with TRBD1. Germline V CDR1 and CDR2: MDHEN, SYDVKM. V shed 7 bases and J 6 bases; nucleotides not matched to a gene: 12. The CDR3 runs to 15 residues. DNA for the CDR3: TGTGCCAGCAAAACACCGGGACAGGGATTTTCTGAAGCTTTCTTT. This encodes CASKTPGQGFSEAFF.

This sequence joins TRBV18 and TRBJ1-2; D might be TRBD1 (5 bases). The CDR3 loop spans 13 amino acids. Trimming took 0 bases from V and 11 from J, leaving 13 bases between them. Germline lookup yields CDR1 KGHSH and CDR2 LQKENI. CDR3 DNA sequence: TGTGCCAGCTCACCACCGGAGCGGGGGAAGTACACCTTC. Encoded protein: CASSPPERGKYTF.

This chain connects TRBV7-2 to TRBJ1-5, with D perhaps TRBD1 (6 bases). This CDR3 is 16 amino acids long. CDR1 and CDR2 from the germline V gene are SGHTA and FQGNSA. With 5 bases removed from V and 0 bases from J, the gap between germline ends came to 14 bases. CDR3 amino acids: CASSLTGPGSNQPQHF. CDR3 coding DNA: TGTGCCAGCAGCCTTACAGGGCCGGGTAGCAATCAGCCCCAGCATTTT.

This chain connects TRBV5-4 to TRBJ2-7; possibly TRBD1 for D (6 bases). Trimming stripped 5 bases from V and 0 bases from J, with 15 bases between. CDR3 length: 15 residues. Germline-derived CDR1 and CDR2 are SGHNT and YYREEE (reference sequence). CDR3 in DNA: TGTGCCAGCAGTCCCGGGGTGGACAGCTCCTACGAGCAGTACTTC. Residues: CASSPGVDSSYEQYF. Drawing the rest from reference TRBV5-4 and TRBJ2-7, the complete variable domain is ETGVTQSPTHLIKTRGQQVTLRCSSQSGHNTVSWYQQALGQGPQFIFQYYREEENGRGNFPPRFSGLQFPNYSSELNVNALELDDSALYLCASSPGVDSSYEQYFGPGTRLTVT.

This sequence joins TRBV6-4 and TRBJ2-5; the D gene is possibly TRBD1 (6 bases). CDR1 and CDR2 (germline): MRHNA, SNTAGT. With 3 bases removed from V and 4 bases from J, the gap between germline ends came to 9 bases. The CDR3 has 13 amino acids. The chain's CDR3 is CASSEVQGETQYF. The CDR3 DNA follows: TGTGCCAGCAGTGAGGTACAGGGAGAGACCCAGTACTTC.

The chain employs TRBV4-3 and TRBJ2-7, with D possibly matching TRBD1 (6 bases). The CDR3 has 16 residues. CDR1 is LGHNA, CDR2 YSLEER, per germline. Between the trimmed V and J ends, which lost 0 bases and 2 bases, there was a span of 14 bases. The CDR3 sequence is CASSQDQGDKAYEQYF. The CDR3 DNA sequence: TGCGCCAGCAGCCAAGATCAAGGGGACAAAGCCTACGAGCAGTACTTC.

The genes are TRBV3-1 (or the pseudogene TRBV3-2) and TRBJ1-4; 8 nucleotides line up with TRBD1. This CDR3 spans 14 amino acids. Germline trimming cut 2 bases from V and 8 bases from J; bases unmatched to any gene: 4. Per germline, CDR1 LGHDT and CDR2 YNNKEL (reference sequence). This chain's CDR3 is CASSQQGAKEKLFF. The CDR3 DNA reads TGTGCCAGCAGCCAACAGGGGGCAAAGGAAAAACTGTTTTTT.

The chain is built from TRBV29-1 and TRBJ1-3, with D perhaps TRBD1 (5 bases). Trimming took 3 bases from V and 9 from J, leaving 15 bases between them. Looked up from germline, CDR1 is SQVTM and CDR2 is ANQGSEA. CDR3 size: 13 residues. CDR3 sequence reads: CSVDPTERGTIYF. CDR3 nucleotide sequence: TGCAGCGTTGACCCGACCGAAAGGGGCACCATATATTTT.

This clone appeared once. The V and J genes are TRBV7-2 and TRBJ2-1, with 15 positions matching TRBD2. The CDR3 sequence is 18 residues long. The V gene end was trimmed by 7 bases and the J gene end by 1 base; junction bases not matched to a gene: 8. Germline V gives CDR1 SGHTA, CDR2 FQGNSA. CDR3 nucleotides: TGTGCCAGCACCGTCTTAGGGACTAGCGGGAGGTCCTACAATGAGCAGTTCTTC. Amino acids: CASTVLGTSGRSYNEQFF.

The chain carries TRBV3-1 (or the pseudogene TRBV3-2) and TRBJ2-1; 9 nucleotides line up with TRBD2. The germline V gene has CDR1 LGHDT and CDR2 YNNKEL (reference sequence). V lost 0 bases and J lost 0; bases outside the gene matches: 15. The CDR3 has 21 amino acids. Written as DNA, the CDR3 is TGTGCCAGCAGCCAAGATCCTATGACTAGCGGAGAGATTTACTCCTACAATGAGCAGTTCTTC. As protein: CASSQDPMTSGEIYSYNEQFF.

CDR3 region: CASSSPDRGGGEKLFF. DNA for the CDR3: TGTGCCAGCAGCTCCCCCGACCGCGGTGGCGGTGAAAAACTGTTTTTT. The rearrangement uses TRBV28 and TRBJ1-4; unclear D gene. Germline V gives CDR1 MDHEN, CDR2 SYDVKM. The CDR3 runs 16 residues. With 6 bases removed from V and 7 bases from J, the gap between germline ends came to 21 bases.

The chain joins TRBV18 to TRBJ2-7; 7 bases are a match to TRBD1. The CDR3 length is 14 residues. The germline gives CDR1 KGHSH, CDR2 LQKENI. The junction had 3 bases not matched to a gene; V was cut back by 0 bases and J by 4 bases. The CDR3 sequence: CASSPPGQRYEQYF. CDR3 sequence (DNA): TGTGCCAGCTCACCACCGGGACAGAGGTACGAGCAGTACTTC.

This clone was counted between two and nine times. The J gene is TRBJ1-2, the V gene TRBV5-1; 7 positions match TRBD1. J lost 4 bases, V lost 4 bases, and 10 bases had no gene match. CDR3 size: 15 residues. CDR1 is SGHRS and CDR2 is YFSETQ in the germline V gene. The CDR3 reads CASSEGQESIYGYTF. The CDR3 DNA is TGCGCCAGCAGCGAAGGACAGGAGTCAATCTATGGCTACACCTTC.

The chain employs TRBV21-1 and TRBJ1-5. TRBV21-1 is a documented pseudogene. The CDR3 consists of 20 residues. The CDR3 nucleotides are TGTGCCAGCAGCAAAGATCTCAGCGCAGGGAGGGGGAATCTGAATCAGCCCCAGCATTTT. Translating gives CASSKDLSAGRGNLNQPQHF.